The TCR beta chain under discussion was sequenced for a study of long-term antiretroviral therapy in people with HIV. The authors ran the immunoSEQ assay, v3.0, at survey level. Sequencing efforts were directed toward about 35,000-55,000 T-cell genomes per sample. Sequencing was performed with immunoSEQ multiplex PCR; in TCRdb, only in-frame clones are kept and a portion is missing. The table shows about 16,000 clones, with about 79% occurring only once. V was pared by 1 base and J by 5 bases, with 2 bases between. The CDR3 sequence is 12 residues long. Germline CDR1 is MNHEY and CDR2 is SMNVEV (reference sequence). Note on this clone: Its antigen is as yet unknown.

Study-wide results and limits: The data indicate that diversity increased after ART but remained below transplant donor controls. Dominance of pre-ART expanded clones persisted, fluctuating and often declining after ART.

The rearrangement links TRBV27 to TRBJ2-2; no firm D call. This receptor was identified in a woman aged 45-65 years with HIV. The source material was unsorted PBMCs, sampled 1.5 years before starting antiretroviral therapy. CDR3 sequence: CASSLYTGELFF. The CDR3 DNA is TGTGCCAGCAGTTTATATACCGGGGAGCTGTTTTTT.